The T cell receptor (beta chain) under discussion was sequenced for a study of blood T cell repertoires in COVID-19. Study-level information: Sites across the United States, Italy and Spain contributed samples from acute and convalescent COVID-19.

The germline V gene encodes CDR1 LGHDT and CDR2 YNNKEL (reference sequence). V was trimmed by 4 bases and J by 0 bases, leaving 13 bases between them. This CDR3 is built from 16 residues. In this sample, this clone turned up once. Authors' data handling: Reference gene primer amplification in the assay estimated nucleated cell counts. The protocol was immunoSEQ multiplex PCR, while the TCRdb copy is restricted to in-frame clones and leaves out a portion. V, J and clone size derive from that table, while D and trimming were established from the DNA sequence. Of 390,000 or so clones detected, about 83% appear once; the ten largest clones hold about a tenth.

This sequence was found in a woman aged 45-65 years who had recovered from COVID-19. This chain connects TRBV3-1 (or the pseudogene TRBV3-2) to TRBJ1-3; D unclear. The specimen was PBMCs or T cells enriched from blood (not recorded which). CDR3 residues: CASSLLGELSGNTIYF. The CDR3, as DNA: TGTGCCAGCAGCCTACTTGGGGAGCTCTCTGGAAACACCATATATTTT.